This T cell receptor (beta chain) was obtained from a study of technical replicates of blood from several donors. The table came from immunoSEQ multiplex PCR; TCRdb's copy has only in-frame clones and leaves some out. This repertoire shows about 70,000 clones, about 96% found once; its top ten account for 0.2% to 0.25%. Unmatched junction bases numbered 3, after V lost 0 bases and J lost 3 bases. The CDR3 consists of 16 residues. CDR1 is SGHKS, CDR2 YYEKEE, per germline (reference sequence). The rearrangement uses TRBV5-5 and TRBJ2-2; 9 nucleotides line up with TRBD2. This clonotype was obtained from a human donor in good health. The sample was T cells isolated from PBMCs. CDR3 sequence (DNA): TGTGCCAGCAGCTTGGCTAGCGGGATATACACCGGGGAGCTGTTTTTT. Its translation is CASSLASGIYTGELFF.